This T cell receptor beta chain originates from a study of T cell changes during pregnancy in multiple sclerosis. Germline CDR1 SEHNR, CDR2 FQNEAQ (reference sequence). The CDR3 contains 17 residues. J gave up 4 bases and V 7 bases, and 13 bases lay outside the gene matches. Sequencing was performed with immunoSEQ multiplex PCR; in TCRdb, only in-frame clones are kept and a portion is missing. The repertoire includes some 64,000 clones, about 90% of them detected once, and about 1.6% sits in the top ten. The receptor was derived from a female donor with multiple sclerosis, enrolled in a pregnancy study. The material was peripheral blood, obtained after pregnancy. This chain uses TRBV7-9 with TRBJ2-2; 9 bases agree with TRBD2. The CDR3 coding sequence is TGTGCCAGCAAGAAGGGGGCGGGAGGGCCGTTCACCGGGGAGCTGTTTTTT. This encodes CASKKGAGGPFTGELFF.